A selection of T cell receptor beta chains follows, all from one sample in a study of blood T cell repertoires in COVID-19. Measured with immunoSEQ multiplex PCR; TCRdb has only the in-frame clones, and not every one. The top ten hold roughly an eighth of the sample, which has roughly 130,000 clones, more than 70% seen once. Material: peripheral blood. All receptors come from a woman aged 25 to 39 who had recovered from COVID-19. CDR3s include the opening cysteine and the closing phenylalanine or tryptophan. A D gene is named only where the DNA matches it firmly. Clone size is shown for a subset of rows, as once, few, many or a class of expanded clone.

J: TRBJ2-2
size: -
D: -
V: TRBV7-3
CDR3: CASSLGENTGELFF
DNA: TGTGCCAGCAGCTTAGGAGAGAACACCGGGGAGCTGTTTTTT

J: TRBJ1-2
size: once
D: -
V: TRBV5-4
CDR3: CASSLGGDGYTF
DNA: TGTGCCAGCAGCCTGGGCGGGGATGGCTACACCTTC

J: TRBJ1-1
size: -
D: -
V: TRBV11-2
CDR3: CASSLFTGSEAFF
DNA: TGTGCCAGCAGCCTATTTACAGGGTCTGAAGCTTTCTTT

J: TRBJ1-5
size: -
D: -
V: TRBV5-1
CDR3: CASSLDSLNQPQHF
DNA: TGCGCCAGCAGCTTGGACAGCCTCAATCAGCCCCAGCATTTT

J: TRBJ2-1
size: -
D: -
V: TRBV19
CDR3: CASTPGYNEQFF
DNA: TGTGCCAGTACACCAGGGTACAATGAGCAGTTCTTC

J: TRBJ2-5
size: -
D: -
V: TRBV9
CDR3: CASSVGFGGGQRETQYF
DNA: TGTGCCAGCAGCGTAGGATTTGGGGGGGGCCAACGAGAGACCCAGTACTTC

J: TRBJ2-7
size: -
D: TRBD1
V: TRBV19
CDR3: CASSLRDSFPLEQYF
DNA: TGTGCCAGTAGTCTCCGGGACAGTTTTCCCCTCGAGCAGTACTTC

J: TRBJ1-4
size: -
D: -
V: TRBV7-9
CDR3: CASSFSGSSWELFF
DNA: TGTGCCAGCAGCTTCTCAGGTAGTTCATGGGAACTGTTTTTT

J: TRBJ1-6
size: -
D: TRBD1
V: TRBV6-1
CDR3: CASSYPGQGPPLHF
DNA: TGTGCCAGCAGTTATCCCGGACAGGGTCCACCCCTCCACTTT

J: TRBJ2-3
size: -
D: TRBD2
V: TRBV30
CDR3: CAWSVGRGRADTQYF
DNA: TGTGCCTGGAGTGTAGGGCGGGGGAGAGCAGATACGCAGTATTTT

J: TRBJ1-2
size: -
D: -
V: TRBV4-1
CDR3: CASSQLHPGAYGYTF
DNA: TGCGCCAGCAGCCAACTCCATCCAGGGGCCTATGGCTACACCTTC

J: TRBJ1-1
size: -
D: TRBD1
V: TRBV7-3
CDR3: CASSAGGEAFF
DNA: TGTGCCAGCAGCGCAGGGGGAGAAGCTTTCTTT